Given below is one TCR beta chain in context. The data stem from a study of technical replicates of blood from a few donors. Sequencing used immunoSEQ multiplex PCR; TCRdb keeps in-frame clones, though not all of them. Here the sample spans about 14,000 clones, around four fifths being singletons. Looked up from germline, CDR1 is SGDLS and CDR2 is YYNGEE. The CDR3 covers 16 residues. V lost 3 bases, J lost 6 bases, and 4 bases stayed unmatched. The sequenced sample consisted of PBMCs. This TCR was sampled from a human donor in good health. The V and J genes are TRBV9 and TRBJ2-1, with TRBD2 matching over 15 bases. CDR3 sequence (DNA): TGTGCCAGCAGCGAGCGGACTAGCGGGAGGGCCAATGAGCAGTTCTTC. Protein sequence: CASSERTSGRANEQFF.